A single sample gave rise to the 15 T cell receptor beta chains below, sequenced in a study of cytomegalovirus exposure and HLA in healthy donors. The primer mix had 60 Vbeta and 13 Jbeta primers. Clones were read by immunoSEQ multiplex PCR, and TCRdb kept only the in-frame ones, dropping some. Of over 100,000 clones listed, 70% to 80% are singletons. The sample consisted of PBMCs. These receptor sequences come from a female donor in good health and CMV-seronegative.

The chain combines TRBV11-2 with TRBJ1-2; TRBD1 is a possible D gene (5 bases). Germline-derived CDR1 and CDR2 are SGHAT and FQNNGV. The CDR3 sequence is 13 residues long. V was pared by 3 bases and J by 3 bases, with 8 bases between. CDR3 bases: TGTGCCAGCAGCTTTGGGGGGGACTATGGCTACACCTTC. Translating gives CASSFGGDYGYTF.

This rearrangement joins TRBV19 to TRBJ2-2; 8 nucleotides agree with TRBD1. Germline V CDR1 and CDR2: LNHDA, SQIVND (reference sequence). The CDR3 sequence is 15 residues long. V trimming: 3 bases; J trimming: 5 bases; junction bases outside the gene matches: 5. The CDR3 region has the DNA TGTGCCAGTAGTATCCAGGGGGCTATAACCGGGGAGCTGTTTTTT. As protein: CASSIQGAITGELFF.

CDR3 coding DNA: TGTGCCAGCAGCTTACCTCGGGGTAGCGGGGGTCTCACTAGCACAGATACGCAGTATTTT. Translation: CASSLPRGSGGLTSTDTQYF. The chain uses TRBV5-4 and TRBJ2-3; 9 bases fit TRBD2. The CDR3 is made up of 20 amino acids. J was trimmed by 0 bases and V by 2 bases; bases with no gene match: 16. Germline loops: CDR1 SGHNT, CDR2 YYREEE (reference sequence).

The V call is TRBV21-1, the J call TRBJ2-7; TRBD2 was called by the table and not checked on the DNA. TRBV21-1 counts as a pseudogene. There are 15 residues in the CDR3. The CDR3 sequence is CASSKSWRVTYEQYF. The CDR3 DNA reads as TGTGCCAGCAGCAAATCCTGGAGGGTAACCTACGAGCAGTACTTC.

The CDR3 coding sequence is TGTGCCAGTAGCCCCTTATATGTTAGGCCAACAGGGGAGGCCGGGGAGCTGTTTTTT. This translates into CASSPLYVRPTGEAGELFF. V is TRBV19 and J is TRBJ2-2; TRBD1 might be the D (7 bases). The CDR3 is 19 amino acids. In germline, CDR1 is LNHDA, CDR2 SQIVND (reference sequence). Deletions cut 6 bases from V and 6 bases from J, with 29 bases between. The full variable domain, in which reference TRBV19 and TRBJ2-2 provide the parts outside the CDR3, is DGGITQSPKYLFRKEGQNVTLSCEQNLNHDAMYWYRQDPGQGLRLIYYSQIVNDFQKGDIAEGYSVSREKKESFPLTVTSAQKNPTAFYLCASSPLYVRPTGEAGELFFGEGSRLTVL.

The chain carries TRBV5-1 and TRBJ1-1; TRBD1 agrees at 7 bases. The CDR3 spans 15 residues. Germline-derived CDR1 and CDR2 are SGHRS and YFSETQ. Trimming took 4 bases from V and 1 from J; bases not matched to a gene: 7. CDR3 residues: CASSTSGQTNTEAFF. The CDR3 DNA reads TGCGCCAGCAGCACATCGGGACAGACGAACACTGAAGCTTTCTTT. The full variable domain, its missing parts supplied by reference TRBV5-1 and TRBJ1-1, is KAGVTQTPRYLIKTRGQQVTLSCSPISGHRSVSWYQQTPGQGLQFLFEYFSETQRNKGNFPGRFSGRQFSNSRSEMNVSTLELGDSALYLCASSTSGQTNTEAFFGQGTRLTVV.

Written as DNA, the CDR3 is TGCAGCGTTCGCTCTAGCGCAGGCGGAGATACGCAGTATTTT. Translated: CSVRSSAGGDTQYF. This chain joins TRBV29-1 and TRBJ2-3; the D gene is possibly TRBD2 (6 bases). This CDR3 is 14 amino acids long. CDR1 is SQVTM, CDR2 ANQGSEA, per germline. V was shortened by 5 bases and J by 5 bases, with 17 bases between the two germline ends.

The gene calls are TRBV6-5 and TRBJ2-5, with 10 bases aligning to TRBD1. From germline, CDR1 is MNHEY and CDR2 SVGAGI. V was pared by 8 bases and J by 6 bases, with 9 bases of the junction left unmatched. The CDR3 is 14 amino acids. The CDR3 bases are TGTGCCAGCTGCTTGACAGGGGGCGGAAAGACCCAGTACTTC. This translates into CASCLTGGGKTQYF.

This clone was observed a few times. V is TRBV5-6 and J is TRBJ1-1, with 7 bases matching TRBD1. J lost 2 bases, V lost 3 bases, and 7 bases had no gene match. CDR1 and CDR2 (germline): SGHDT, YYEEEE. This CDR3 is built from 15 residues. CDR3 residues: CASSWAIGGNTEAFF. The CDR3, as DNA: TGTGCCAGCAGCTGGGCGATAGGGGGCAACACTGAAGCTTTCTTT.

CDR3 sequence: CASSLEGGYYGYTF. The CDR3 DNA follows: TGTGCCAGCAGCTTGGAAGGCGGCTACTATGGCTACACCTTC. This sequence joins TRBV5-4 and TRBJ1-2; unclear D gene. The V end was cut by 0 bases, the J end by 3 bases, with 9 bases between. The CDR3 is 14 amino acids. CDR1 SGHNT and CDR2 YYREEE come from the germline V gene (reference sequence).

This chain joins TRBV7-9 and TRBJ2-7, with D possibly being TRBD2 (6 bases). The CDR3 extends over 14 amino acids. Between the trimmed V and J ends, which lost 1 base and 2 bases, there was a span of 9 bases. Germline-derived CDR1 and CDR2 are SEHNR and FQNEAQ (reference sequence). The CDR3 DNA reads as TGTGCCAGCAGCTTAGGACCGGGGGCCTACGAGCAGTACTTC. This gives the protein CASSLGPGAYEQYF. Full variable domain (outside the CDR3, taken from reference TRBV7-9 and TRBJ2-7): DTGVSQNPRHKITKRGQNVTFRCDPISEHNRLYWYRQTLGQGPEFLTYFQNEAQLEKSRLLSDRFSAERPKGSFSTLEIQRTEQGDSAMYLCASSLGPGAYEQYFGPGTRLTVT.

This sequence joins TRBV5-1 and TRBJ1-4; D may be TRBD1 (5 bases). The CDR3 has 18 residues. With 1 base removed from V and 7 bases from J, the gap between germline ends came to 23 bases. CDR1 is SGHRS, CDR2 YFSETQ, per germline. The DNA for the CDR3 is TGCGCCAGCAGCTTGTGGGATTCCTCGGGTCGGGGGTCTGAAAAACTGTTTTTT. This sequence encodes CASSLWDSSGRGSEKLFF.

The chain's CDR3 is CASSGEGTDTQYF. The CDR3 nucleotides read TGTGCCAGCAGCGGGGAGGGCACAGATACGCAGTATTTT. The chain has TRBV5-6 and TRBJ2-3, with D perhaps TRBD2 (6 bases). Germline CDR1 reads SGHDT; CDR2 reads YYEEEE. V gave up 4 bases and J gave up 1 base, with 7 bases separating them. This CDR3 is 13 amino acids long. Combining the CDR3 with reference TRBV5-6 and TRBJ2-3 gives the whole variable domain DAGVTQSPTHLIKTRGQQVTLRCSPKSGHDTVSWYQQALGQGPQFIFQYYEEEERQRGNFPDRFSGHQFPNYSSELNVNALLLGDSALYLCASSGEGTDTQYFGPGTRLTVL.

The rearrangement uses TRBV6-7 and TRBJ2-3, with TRBD2 as a possible D gene (7 bases). TRBV6-7 is filed as an ORF, its function uncertain. The CDR3 has 17 amino acids. V lost 3 bases and J lost 4, with 20 bases in between. CDR3 coding DNA: TGTGCCAGCAGTTATATTGTTTCGGGGGGCCGGGCAGATACGCAGTATTTT. Protein: CASSYIVSGGRADTQYF.

This clone appeared a few times. The chain employs TRBV7-9 and TRBJ1-1; D uncertain. The length of the CDR3 is 14 residues. CDR1 is SEHNR and CDR2 is FQNEAQ in the germline V gene (reference sequence). The V end was cut by 5 bases, the J end by 0 bases, with 10 bases between. The CDR3 bases are TGTGCCAGCAGCAACGCTGGAGTGAACACTGAAGCTTTCTTT. It is translated as CASSNAGVNTEAFF.